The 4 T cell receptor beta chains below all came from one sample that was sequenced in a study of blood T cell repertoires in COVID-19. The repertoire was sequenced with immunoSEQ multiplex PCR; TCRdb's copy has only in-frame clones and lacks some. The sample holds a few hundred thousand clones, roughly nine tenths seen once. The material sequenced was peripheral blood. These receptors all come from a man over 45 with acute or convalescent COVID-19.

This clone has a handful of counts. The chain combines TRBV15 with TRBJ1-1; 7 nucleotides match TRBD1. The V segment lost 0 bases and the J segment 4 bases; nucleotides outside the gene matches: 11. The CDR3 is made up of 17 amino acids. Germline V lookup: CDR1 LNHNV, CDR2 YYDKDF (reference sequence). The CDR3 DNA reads TGTGCCACCAGCAGAGAACCTCAGAACAGGGGACCCACTGAAGCTTTCTTT. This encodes CATSREPQNRGPTEAFF. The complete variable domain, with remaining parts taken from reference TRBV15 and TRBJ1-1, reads DAMVIQNPRYQVTQFGKPVTLSCSQTLNHNVMYWYQQKSSQAPKLLFHYYDKDFNNEADTPDNFQSRRPNTSFCFLDIRSPGLGDTAMYLCATSREPQNRGPTEAFFGQGTRLTVV.

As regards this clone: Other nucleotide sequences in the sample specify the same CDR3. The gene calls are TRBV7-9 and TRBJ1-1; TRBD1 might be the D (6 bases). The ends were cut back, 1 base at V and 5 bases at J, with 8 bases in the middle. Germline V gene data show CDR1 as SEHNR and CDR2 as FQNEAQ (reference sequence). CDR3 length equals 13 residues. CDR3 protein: CASSLVQGTEAFF. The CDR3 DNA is TGTGCCAGCAGCTTAGTCCAGGGGACTGAAGCTTTCTTT.

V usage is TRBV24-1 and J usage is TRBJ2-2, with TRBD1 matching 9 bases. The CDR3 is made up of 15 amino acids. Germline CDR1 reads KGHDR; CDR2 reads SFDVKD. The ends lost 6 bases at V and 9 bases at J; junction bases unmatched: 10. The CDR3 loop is CATSPSGTGRRELFF. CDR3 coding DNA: TGTGCCACCAGTCCCTCCGGGACAGGGAGAAGGGAGCTGTTTTTT.

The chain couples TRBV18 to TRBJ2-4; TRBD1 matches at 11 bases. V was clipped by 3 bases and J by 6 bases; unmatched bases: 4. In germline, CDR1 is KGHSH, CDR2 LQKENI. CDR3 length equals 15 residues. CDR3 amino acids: CASSPGQGGPNIQYF. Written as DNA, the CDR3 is TGTGCCAGCTCACCGGGACAGGGGGGACCAAACATTCAGTACTTC.